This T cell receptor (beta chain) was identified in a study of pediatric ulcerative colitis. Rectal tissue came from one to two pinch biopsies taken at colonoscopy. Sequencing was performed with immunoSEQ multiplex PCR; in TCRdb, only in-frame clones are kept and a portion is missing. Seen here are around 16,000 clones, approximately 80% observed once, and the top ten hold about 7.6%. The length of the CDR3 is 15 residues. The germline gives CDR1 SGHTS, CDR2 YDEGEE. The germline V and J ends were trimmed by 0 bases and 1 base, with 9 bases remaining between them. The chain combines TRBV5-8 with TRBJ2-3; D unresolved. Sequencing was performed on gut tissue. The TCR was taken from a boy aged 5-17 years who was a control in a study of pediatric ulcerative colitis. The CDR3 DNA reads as TGTGCCAGCAGCTTGGACGGGCGAGGCACAGATACGCAGTATTTT. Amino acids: CASSLDGRGTDTQYF.